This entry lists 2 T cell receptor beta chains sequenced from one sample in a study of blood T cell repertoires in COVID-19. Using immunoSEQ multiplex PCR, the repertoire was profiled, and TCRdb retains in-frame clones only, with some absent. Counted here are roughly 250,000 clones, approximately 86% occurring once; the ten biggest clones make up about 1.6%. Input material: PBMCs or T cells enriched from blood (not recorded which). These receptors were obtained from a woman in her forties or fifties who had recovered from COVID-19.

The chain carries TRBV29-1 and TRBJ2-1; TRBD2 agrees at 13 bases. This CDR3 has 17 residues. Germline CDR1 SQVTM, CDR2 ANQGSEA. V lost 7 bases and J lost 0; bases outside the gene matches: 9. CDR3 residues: CSALTSGRLSSYNEQFF. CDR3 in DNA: TGCAGCGCTTTGACTAGCGGGAGGCTCAGCTCCTACAATGAGCAGTTCTTC.

In nucleotides, the CDR3 is TGCGCCAGCAGCCAAGATCAGGGCAGCCTCTATGGCTACACCTTC. This encodes CASSQDQGSLYGYTF. The chain is built from TRBV4-3 and TRBJ1-2, with TRBD1 as a possible D gene (5 bases). The germline V and J ends were trimmed by 0 bases and 4 bases, with 12 bases remaining between them. The CDR3 has 15 residues. Germline CDR1 is LGHNA and CDR2 is YSLEER.